The source of this T cell receptor beta chain is a study of CD8 T cells in ankylosing spondylitis. Findings and limits, study-wide: Characteristic of ankylosing spondylitis blood, it appeared, was a TCR beta motif comprising about eight highly homologous variants.

A single record per CDR3 protein comes from TCRdb applying MiXCR to the 5' RACE reads. The sample records approximately 300,000 distinct CDR3 sequences, 6.5% to 10% being singletons. The CDR3 covers 12 residues. Between the trimmed V and J ends, which lost 3 bases and 7 bases, there was a span of 9 bases. Turning to this clonotype: Its antigen is not identified.

The clonotype was recovered from a male donor with ankylosing spondylitis. The sample was blood, either unsorted or a sorted T cell fraction (not recorded which). The V and J genes are TRBV12-3 or TRBV12-4 and TRBJ2-5; D call uncertain. The CDR3 loop reads CASSFHFATQYF. Here the CDR3 DNA reads TGTGCCAGCAGTTTCCACTTTGCGACCCAGTACTTC.